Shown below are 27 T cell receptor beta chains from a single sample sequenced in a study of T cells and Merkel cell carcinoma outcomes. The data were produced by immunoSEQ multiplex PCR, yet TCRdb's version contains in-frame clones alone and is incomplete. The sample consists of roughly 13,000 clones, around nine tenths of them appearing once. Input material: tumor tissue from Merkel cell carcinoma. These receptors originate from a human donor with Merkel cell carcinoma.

The CDR3 sequence is CASSSRSEQYF. CDR3 sequence (DNA): TGTGCCAGCAGTTCTCGGTCAGAGCAGTACTTC. The chain is built from TRBV28 and TRBJ2-7; D gene ambiguous. CDR3 size: 11 residues. Germline assignment: CDR1 MDHEN and CDR2 SYDVKM. V was clipped by 4 bases and J by 7 bases, with 8 bases between them.

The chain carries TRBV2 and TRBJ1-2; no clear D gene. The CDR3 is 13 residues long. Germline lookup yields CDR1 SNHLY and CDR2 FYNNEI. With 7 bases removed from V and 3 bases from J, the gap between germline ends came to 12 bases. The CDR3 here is CASIIQTYYGYTF. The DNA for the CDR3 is TGTGCCAGCATAATCCAGACTTACTATGGCTACACCTTC. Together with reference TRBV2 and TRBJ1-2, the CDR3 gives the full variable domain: EPEVTQTPSHQVTQMGQEVILRCVPISNHLYFYWYRQILGQKVEFLVSFYNNEISEKSEIFDDQFSVERPDGSNFTLKIRSTKLEDSAMYFCASIIQTYYGYTFGSGTRLTVV.

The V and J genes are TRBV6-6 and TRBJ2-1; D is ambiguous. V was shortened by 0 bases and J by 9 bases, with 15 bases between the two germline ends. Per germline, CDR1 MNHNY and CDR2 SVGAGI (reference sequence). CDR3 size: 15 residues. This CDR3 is CASSYSNDERSEQFF. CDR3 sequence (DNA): TGTGCCAGCAGTTACTCGAACGATGAAAGGAGTGAGCAGTTCTTC.

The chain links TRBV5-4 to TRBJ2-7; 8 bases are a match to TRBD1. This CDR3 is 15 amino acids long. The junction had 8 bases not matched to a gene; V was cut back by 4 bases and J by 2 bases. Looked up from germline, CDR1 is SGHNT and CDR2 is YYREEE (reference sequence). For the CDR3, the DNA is TGTGCCAGCAGCCCTCCGGGACAGGTGACCTACGAGCAGTACTTC. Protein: CASSPPGQVTYEQYF.

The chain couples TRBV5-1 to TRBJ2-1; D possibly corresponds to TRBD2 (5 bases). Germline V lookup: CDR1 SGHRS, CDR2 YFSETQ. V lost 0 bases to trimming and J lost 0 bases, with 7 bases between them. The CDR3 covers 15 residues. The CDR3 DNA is TGCGCCAGCAGCTTGGGAGAGGGCTCCTACAATGAGCAGTTCTTC. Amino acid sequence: CASSLGEGSYNEQFF.

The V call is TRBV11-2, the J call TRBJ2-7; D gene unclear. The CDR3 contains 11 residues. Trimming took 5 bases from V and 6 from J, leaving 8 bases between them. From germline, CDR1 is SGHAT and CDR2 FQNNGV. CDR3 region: CASSPGPEQYF. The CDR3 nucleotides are TGTGCCAGCAGCCCGGGCCCCGAGCAGTACTTC.

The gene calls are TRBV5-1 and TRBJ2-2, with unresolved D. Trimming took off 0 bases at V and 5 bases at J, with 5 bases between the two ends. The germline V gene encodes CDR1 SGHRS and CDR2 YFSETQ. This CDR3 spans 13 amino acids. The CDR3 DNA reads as TGCGCCAGCAGCTTGGCCCCGACCGGGGAGCTGTTTTTT. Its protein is CASSLAPTGELFF.

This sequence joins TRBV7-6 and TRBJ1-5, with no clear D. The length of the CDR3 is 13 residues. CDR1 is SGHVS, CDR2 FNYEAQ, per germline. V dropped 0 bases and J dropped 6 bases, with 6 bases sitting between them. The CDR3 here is CASSLAHSQPQHF. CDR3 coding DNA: TGTGCCAGCAGCTTAGCGCATAGTCAGCCCCAGCATTTT.

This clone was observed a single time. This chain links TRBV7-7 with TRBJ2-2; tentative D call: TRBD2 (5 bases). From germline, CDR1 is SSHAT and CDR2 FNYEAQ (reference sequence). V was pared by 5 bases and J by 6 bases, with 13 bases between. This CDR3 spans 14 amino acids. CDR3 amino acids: CASSQKSGAGELFF. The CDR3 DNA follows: TGTGCCAGCAGCCAAAAAAGCGGAGCCGGGGAGCTGTTTTTT. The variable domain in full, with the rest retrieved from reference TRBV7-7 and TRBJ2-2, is GAGVSQSPRYKVTKRGQDVTLRCDPISSHATLYWYQQALGQGPEFLTYFNYEAQPDKSGLPSDRFSAERPEGSISTLTIQRTEQRDSAMYRCASSQKSGAGELFFGEGSRLTVL.

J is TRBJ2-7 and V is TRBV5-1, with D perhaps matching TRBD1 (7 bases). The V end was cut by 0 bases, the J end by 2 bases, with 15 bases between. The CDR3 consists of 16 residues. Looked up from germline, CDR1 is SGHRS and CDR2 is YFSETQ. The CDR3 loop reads CASSLGTGLLPYEQYF. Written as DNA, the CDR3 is TGCGCCAGCAGCTTGGGGACAGGACTATTGCCCTACGAGCAGTACTTC.

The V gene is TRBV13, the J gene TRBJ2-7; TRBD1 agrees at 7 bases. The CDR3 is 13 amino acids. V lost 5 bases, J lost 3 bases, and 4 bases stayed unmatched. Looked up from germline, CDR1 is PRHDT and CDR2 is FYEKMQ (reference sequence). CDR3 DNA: TGTGCCAGCAGCCGGGACAGAGACTACGAGCAGTACTTC. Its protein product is CASSRDRDYEQYF.

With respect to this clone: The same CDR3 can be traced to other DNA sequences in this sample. CDR3 sequence reads: CSGWEAGELFF. DNA for the CDR3: TGCAGCGGGTGGGAAGCCGGGGAGCTGTTTTTT. The rearrangement uses TRBV29-1 and TRBJ2-2, with D unclear. Germline-derived CDR1 and CDR2 are SQVTM and ANQGSEA. There are 11 residues in the CDR3. V gave up 7 bases and J gave up 6 bases, with 9 bases separating them.

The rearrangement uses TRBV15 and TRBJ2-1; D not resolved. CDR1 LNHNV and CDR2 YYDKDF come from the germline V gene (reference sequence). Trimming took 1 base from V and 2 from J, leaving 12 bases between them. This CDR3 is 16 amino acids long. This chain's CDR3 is CATSRGPSPPYNEQFF. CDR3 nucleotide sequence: TGTGCCACCAGCAGAGGACCGAGTCCCCCCTACAATGAGCAGTTCTTC.

The CDR3 spells CASSMGPGAGSNQPQHF. Here the CDR3 DNA reads TGTGCCAGTAGTATGGGGCCAGGGGCAGGTAGCAATCAGCCCCAGCATTTT. The chain has TRBV19 and TRBJ1-5, with D possibly being TRBD1 (6 bases). The V end was cut by 3 bases, the J end by 0 bases, with 15 bases between. The CDR3 has 17 residues. Germline CDR1 and CDR2: LNHDA and SQIVND (reference sequence). The full variable domain, rest sourced from reference TRBV19 and TRBJ1-5, is DGGITQSPKYLFRKEGQNVTLSCEQNLNHDAMYWYRQDPGQGLRLIYYSQIVNDFQKGDIAEGYSVSREKKESFPLTVTSAQKNPTAFYLCASSMGPGAGSNQPQHFGDGTRLSIL.

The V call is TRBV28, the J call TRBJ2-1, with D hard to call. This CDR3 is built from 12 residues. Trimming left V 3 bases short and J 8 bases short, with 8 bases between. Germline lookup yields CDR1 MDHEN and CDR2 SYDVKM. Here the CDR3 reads CASSFARYEQFF. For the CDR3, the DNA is TGTGCCAGCAGTTTTGCCAGGTATGAGCAGTTCTTC.

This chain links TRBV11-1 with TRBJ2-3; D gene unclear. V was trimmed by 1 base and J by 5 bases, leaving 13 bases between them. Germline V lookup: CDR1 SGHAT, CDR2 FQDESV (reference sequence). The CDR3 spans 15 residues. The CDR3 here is CASSLEGYRKDTQYF. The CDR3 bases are TGTGCCAGCAGCTTAGAGGGATATCGCAAAGATACGCAGTATTTT.

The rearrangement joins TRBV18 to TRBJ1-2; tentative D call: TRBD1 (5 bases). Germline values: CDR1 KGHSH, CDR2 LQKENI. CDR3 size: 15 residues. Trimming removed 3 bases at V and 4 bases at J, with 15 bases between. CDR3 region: CASSPDTLEGYGYTF. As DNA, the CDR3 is TGTGCCAGCTCACCGGACACGTTGGAGGGCTATGGCTACACCTTC.

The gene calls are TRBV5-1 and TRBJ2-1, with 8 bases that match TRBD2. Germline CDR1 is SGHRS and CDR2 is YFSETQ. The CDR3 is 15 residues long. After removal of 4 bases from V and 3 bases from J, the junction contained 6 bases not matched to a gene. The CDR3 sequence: CASSQSGGFYNEQFF. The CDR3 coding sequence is TGCGCCAGCAGCCAAAGCGGGGGCTTCTACAATGAGCAGTTCTTC.

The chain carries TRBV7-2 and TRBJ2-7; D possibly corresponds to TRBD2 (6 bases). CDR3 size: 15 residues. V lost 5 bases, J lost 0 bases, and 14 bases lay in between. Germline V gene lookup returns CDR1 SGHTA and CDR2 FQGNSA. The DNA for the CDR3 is TGTGCCAGCAGCCTCGGGATTAGCGGCTCCTACGAGCAGTACTTC. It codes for CASSLGISGSYEQYF.

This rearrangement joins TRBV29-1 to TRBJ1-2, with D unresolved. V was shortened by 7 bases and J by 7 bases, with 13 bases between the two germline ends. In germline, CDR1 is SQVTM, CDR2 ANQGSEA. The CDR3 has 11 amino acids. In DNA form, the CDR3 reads TGCAGCGCGTATTGGGCAGCTGGCTACACCTTC. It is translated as CSAYWAAGYTF.

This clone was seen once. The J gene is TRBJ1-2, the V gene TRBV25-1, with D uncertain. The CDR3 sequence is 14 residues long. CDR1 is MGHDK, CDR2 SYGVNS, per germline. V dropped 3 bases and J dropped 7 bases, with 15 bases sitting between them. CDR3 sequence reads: CASSDNYDLGGYTF. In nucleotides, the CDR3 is TGTGCCAGCAGTGATAATTACGACCTCGGTGGCTACACCTTC.

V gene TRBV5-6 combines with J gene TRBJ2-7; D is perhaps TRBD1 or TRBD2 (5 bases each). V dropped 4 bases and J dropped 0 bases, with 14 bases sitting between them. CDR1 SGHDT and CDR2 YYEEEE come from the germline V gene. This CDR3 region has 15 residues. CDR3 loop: CASSRTGTSSYEQYF. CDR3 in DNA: TGTGCCAGCAGCCGAACGGGGACCAGCTCCTACGAGCAGTACTTC.

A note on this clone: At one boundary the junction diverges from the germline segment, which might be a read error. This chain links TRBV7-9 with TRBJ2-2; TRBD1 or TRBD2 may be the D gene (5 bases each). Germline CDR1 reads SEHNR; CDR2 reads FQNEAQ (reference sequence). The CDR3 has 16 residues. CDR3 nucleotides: TGTGCCAGCAGCTTTTCTCTAGCAGGGTCCACCGGGGAGCTATTTTTT. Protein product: CASSFSLAGSTGELFF.

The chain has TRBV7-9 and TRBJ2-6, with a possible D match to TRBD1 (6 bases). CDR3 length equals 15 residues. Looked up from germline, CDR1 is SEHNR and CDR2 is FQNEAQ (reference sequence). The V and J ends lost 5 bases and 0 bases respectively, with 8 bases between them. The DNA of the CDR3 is TGTGCCAGCAGCGCACAGGGCTCTGGGGCCAACGTCCTGACTTTC. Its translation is CASSAQGSGANVLTF.

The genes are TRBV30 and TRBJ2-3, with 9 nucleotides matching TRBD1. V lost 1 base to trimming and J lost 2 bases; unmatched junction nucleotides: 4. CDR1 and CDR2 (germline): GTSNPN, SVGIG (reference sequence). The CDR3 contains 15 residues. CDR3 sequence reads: CAWSGTGASTDTQYF. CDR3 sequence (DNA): TGTGCCTGGAGTGGGACAGGGGCTTCCACAGATACGCAGTATTTT.

CDR3 in DNA: TGTGCCTGGACCTTGGGAGCGGGGAACACTGAAGCTTTCTTT. Translated, it gives CAWTLGAGNTEAFF. The chain couples TRBV30 to TRBJ1-1; D unclear. The germline gives CDR1 GTSNPN, CDR2 SVGIG (reference sequence). The CDR3 is made up of 14 amino acids. V lost 4 bases and J 1 base, leaving 13 bases between the germline ends.

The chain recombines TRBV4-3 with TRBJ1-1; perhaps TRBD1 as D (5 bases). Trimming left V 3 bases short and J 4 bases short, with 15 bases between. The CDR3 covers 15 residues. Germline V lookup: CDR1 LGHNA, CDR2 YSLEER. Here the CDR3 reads CASSQRRTGTTEAFF. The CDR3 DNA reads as TGCGCCAGCAGCCAGCGGAGGACGGGGACCACTGAAGCTTTCTTT.